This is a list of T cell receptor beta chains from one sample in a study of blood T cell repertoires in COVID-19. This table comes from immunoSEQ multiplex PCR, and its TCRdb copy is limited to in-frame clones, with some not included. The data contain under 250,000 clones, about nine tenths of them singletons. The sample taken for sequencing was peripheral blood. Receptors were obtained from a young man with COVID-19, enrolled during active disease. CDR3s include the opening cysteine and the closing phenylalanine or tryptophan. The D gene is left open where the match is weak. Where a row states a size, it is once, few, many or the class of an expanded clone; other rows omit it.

DNA: TGTGCCAGCAGTGAAGAAGAAGGGGCTTATATTCAAGCTTTCTTT
CDR3: CASSEEEGAYIQAFF
size: -
J: TRBJ1-1
D: -
V: TRBV2
length: 15

DNA: TGTGCCAGCAGGGAAGGACTGTCGGGTCAGCCCCAGCATTTT
CDR3: CASREGLSGQPQHF
size: -
J: TRBJ1-5
D: -
V: TRBV6-1
length: 14

DNA: TGTGCCAGCAGCTCTCTTAAACACTCTGGAAACACCATATATTTT
CDR3: CASSSLKHSGNTIYF
size: -
J: TRBJ1-3
D: -
V: TRBV11-2
length: 15

DNA: TGTGCCAGCAGTGATCCAGGGGGTTCACCCCTCCACTTT
CDR3: CASSDPGGSPLHF
size: -
J: TRBJ1-6
D: TRBD1
V: TRBV6-1
length: 13

DNA: TGTGCCTGGGTCCGGGACAGGGCTTCACCCCTCCACTTT
CDR3: CAWVRDRASPLHF
size: -
J: TRBJ1-6
D: TRBD1
V: TRBV30
length: 13

DNA: TGTGCCTGGAGTCCCCCGGGACAGGCCATCACAGATACGCAGTATTTT
CDR3: CAWSPPGQAITDTQYF
size: -
J: TRBJ2-3
D: TRBD1
V: TRBV30
length: 16

DNA: TGTGCCAGCAGTCCGGGACAGGGAGTTAGCAATCAGCCCCAGCATTTT
CDR3: CASSPGQGVSNQPQHF
size: once
J: TRBJ1-5
D: TRBD1
V: TRBV6-6
length: 16

DNA: TGCGCCAGCAGAGGGACAGGGTACCTCTCCTACGAGCAGTACTTC
CDR3: CASRGTGYLSYEQYF
size: -
J: TRBJ2-7
D: TRBD1
V: TRBV10-2
length: 15

DNA: TGTGCCAGCAGTTACTCGATGTCAGGGGCCCAGCATTTT
CDR3: CASSYSMSGAQHF
size: once
J: TRBJ1-5
D: -
V: TRBV6-5
length: 13

DNA: TGTGCCAGCTCACCACTGTCAGGGGTTGTCGGGGAGCTGTTTTTT
CDR3: CASSPLSGVVGELFF
size: -
J: TRBJ2-2
D: -
V: TRBV18
length: 15

DNA: TGCGCCAGCAGCCCAGACAGGGGGCCCAATCAGCCCCAGCATTTT
CDR3: CASSPDRGPNQPQHF
size: -
J: TRBJ1-5
D: TRBD1
V: TRBV5-1
length: 15

DNA: TGTGCCAGCAGCCAAGAAGCACACAGGGATGGAAACACCATATATTTT
CDR3: CASSQEAHRDGNTIYF
size: -
J: TRBJ1-3
D: -
V: TRBV5-4
length: 16

DNA: TGTGCCAGCAGCTTGGTAGCCACAGATACGCAGTATTTT
CDR3: CASSLVATDTQYF
size: -
J: TRBJ2-3
D: -
V: TRBV5-6
length: 13

DNA: TGTGCCAGCAGCGTGTATCAAAGCGGGGGGGCAGATGAGCAGTTCTTC
CDR3: CASSVYQSGGADEQFF
size: -
J: TRBJ2-1
D: TRBD2
V: TRBV9
length: 16

DNA: TGTGCCAGCAGTTTATGGGGGACTAGCGGGGGGCCCCATGAGCAGTTCTTC
CDR3: CASSLWGTSGGPHEQFF
size: -
J: TRBJ2-1
D: TRBD2
V: TRBV28
length: 17

DNA: TGTGCCAGCAGCCCGGACAGGGTGAACACTGAAGCTTTCTTT
CDR3: CASSPDRVNTEAFF
size: -
J: TRBJ1-1
D: TRBD1
V: TRBV7-6
length: 14

DNA: TGTGCCAGTAGTATCGGGACAGGGAACTACGAGCAGTACTTC
CDR3: CASSIGTGNYEQYF
size: -
J: TRBJ2-7
D: TRBD1
V: TRBV19
length: 14

DNA: TGTGCCAGTACGTCACAGCCGGGGGGGAATGAAAAACTGTTTTTT
CDR3: CASTSQPGGNEKLFF
size: -
J: TRBJ1-4
D: -
V: TRBV19
length: 15

DNA: TGTGCCAGCAGCTCGCGGGATACGCAGTATTTT
CDR3: CASSSRDTQYF
size: few
J: TRBJ2-3
D: -
V: TRBV5-6
length: 11

DNA: TGTGCCAGCAGCATAGGACAGGGGAGGGACGAGCAGTACTTC
CDR3: CASSIGQGRDEQYF
size: -
J: TRBJ2-7
D: TRBD1
V: TRBV5-6
length: 14

DNA: TGCGCCAGCAGCTTGAAAGGGGGTTTATCCTACGAGCAGTACTTC
CDR3: CASSLKGGLSYEQYF
size: -
J: TRBJ2-7
D: -
V: TRBV5-1
length: 15

DNA: TGTGCCAGCAGCTTCTGGCGGACAGACTATGGCTACACCTTC
CDR3: CASSFWRTDYGYTF
size: once
J: TRBJ1-2
D: -
V: TRBV5-6
length: 14

DNA: TGCGCCAGCAGTGAGATAGGACAGTGGGGTGGCTACACCTTC
CDR3: CASSEIGQWGGYTF
size: few
J: TRBJ1-2
D: -
V: TRBV10-2
length: 14

DNA: TGTGCCAGCAGCCAAGAGGGGGGGGGAGAAGAGACCCAGTACTTC
CDR3: CASSQEGGGEETQYF
size: -
J: TRBJ2-5
D: TRBD2
V: TRBV3-1/TRBV3-2
length: 15

DNA: TGCGCCAGCAGCCCCTCACCAGGGTCCGGTGGCTACACCTTC
CDR3: CASSPSPGSGGYTF
size: -
J: TRBJ1-2
D: -
V: TRBV5-1
length: 14

DNA: TGTGCCAGCTCGGACAGTAATAATTCACCCCTCCACTTT
CDR3: CASSDSNNSPLHF
size: once
J: TRBJ1-6
D: -
V: TRBV3-1/TRBV3-2
length: 13

DNA: TGTGCCAGAAGCTTAAAACCCCAGGGGATTTTCAATCAGCCCCAGCATTTT
CDR3: CARSLKPQGIFNQPQHF
size: few
J: TRBJ1-5
D: -
V: TRBV5-3
length: 17

DNA: TGCGCCAGCAGCTTGTTGTCAGGGGTGCCCAAAAACATTCAGTACTTC
CDR3: CASSLLSGVPKNIQYF
size: -
J: TRBJ2-4
D: -
V: TRBV5-1
length: 16

DNA: TGTGCCAGCAGTTTTAGAGGACAGGCTGATTTT
CDR3: CASSFRGQADF
size: -
J: TRBJ1-3
D: TRBD1
V: TRBV12-3/TRBV12-4
length: 11

DNA: TGTGCCAGCAGCTACATGGCCGAGGCGGGACAGGGAGGCGAAAAACTGTTTTTT
CDR3: CASSYMAEAGQGGEKLFF
size: -
J: TRBJ1-4
D: TRBD1
V: TRBV7-9
length: 18

DNA: TGTGCCAGCAGCGTAAGTTTGAGGCGGGGGGGCTCCGACAATGAGCAGTTCTTC
CDR3: CASSVSLRRGGSDNEQFF
size: -
J: TRBJ2-1
D: TRBD2
V: TRBV9
length: 18

DNA: TGTGCCAGTAGGGGGGACAGGGGAAGCAATCAGCCCCAGCATTTT
CDR3: CASRGDRGSNQPQHF
size: -
J: TRBJ1-5
D: TRBD1
V: TRBV19
length: 15

DNA: TGTGCCACCAGTGAAGGGGACACCTATGGCTACACCTTC
CDR3: CATSEGDTYGYTF
size: -
J: TRBJ1-2
D: -
V: TRBV24-1
length: 13

DNA: TGTGCCAGCTCACCGGCGGGGGGCCAAGAGACCCAGTACTTC
CDR3: CASSPAGGQETQYF
size: -
J: TRBJ2-5
D: TRBD2
V: TRBV18
length: 14

DNA: TGCGCCAGCAGCTTGGGTCCGGGAAACACTGAAGCTTTCTTT
CDR3: CASSLGPGNTEAFF
size: -
J: TRBJ1-1
D: -
V: TRBV5-1
length: 14

DNA: TGTGCCAGCAGCGCGGGACCCTTGGGAGATAATTCACCCCTCCACTTT
CDR3: CASSAGPLGDNSPLHF
size: -
J: TRBJ1-6
D: -
V: TRBV2
length: 16

DNA: TGTGCCACCCGAGGGGGGGGTCGGGACACTGAAGCTTTCTTT
CDR3: CATRGGGRDTEAFF
size: -
J: TRBJ1-1
D: -
V: TRBV7-2
length: 14

DNA: TGTGCCTGGAGTGTTGGGGGGAATCAGCCCCAGCATTTT
CDR3: CAWSVGGNQPQHF
size: few
J: TRBJ1-5
D: -
V: TRBV30
length: 13

DNA: TGTGCCAGCAGCCAAGACAACCGTCCCCTAGCGGGGGACCCGTCCTACAATGAGCAGTTCTTC
CDR3: CASSQDNRPLAGDPSYNEQFF
size: -
J: TRBJ2-1
D: TRBD2
V: TRBV4-2
length: 21

DNA: TGCGCCAGCAGCACAGGACAGTCAAGGGATACGCAGTATTTT
CDR3: CASSTGQSRDTQYF
size: -
J: TRBJ2-3
D: -
V: TRBV10-1
length: 14

DNA: TGTGCCAGCAGCCCGACTGGAGGAAATAGCAATCAGCCCCAGCATTTT
CDR3: CASSPTGGNSNQPQHF
size: -
J: TRBJ1-5
D: -
V: TRBV3-1/TRBV3-2
length: 16

DNA: TGTGCCAGCAGCAAAGGTAACGGGACAGGGAGAACGAGCTCCTATAATTCACCCCTCCACTTT
CDR3: CASSKGNGTGRTSSYNSPLHF
size: -
J: TRBJ1-6
D: -
V: TRBV21-1
length: 21

DNA: TGTGCCAGCACTCCGGACCCGGACTACTATGGCTACACCTTC
CDR3: CASTPDPDYYGYTF
size: -
J: TRBJ1-2
D: -
V: TRBV6-5
length: 14

DNA: TGCGCCAGCAGCCTGTATTCGACTAGGGGAAACACTGAAGCTTTCTTT
CDR3: CASSLYSTRGNTEAFF
size: -
J: TRBJ1-1
D: -
V: TRBV4-1
length: 16

DNA: TGTGCCAGCAGTGAAGCGACGCGATTGGGTGGGCATTCACCCCTCCACTTT
CDR3: CASSEATRLGGHSPLHF
size: once
J: TRBJ1-6
D: -
V: TRBV2
length: 17

DNA: TGTGCCAGCAGCTCCGACAGGGTAGCCCCCCATAATGAAAAACTGTTTTTT
CDR3: CASSSDRVAPHNEKLFF
size: -
J: TRBJ1-4
D: TRBD1
V: TRBV13
length: 17

DNA: TGTGCCAGTAGTGATGGACAGGGACGGAATTCACCCCTCCACTTT
CDR3: CASSDGQGRNSPLHF
size: -
J: TRBJ1-6
D: TRBD1
V: TRBV19
length: 15

DNA: TGTGCCAGCAGTTCAGGGGTTGGCACTGAAGCTTTCTTT
CDR3: CASSSGVGTEAFF
size: -
J: TRBJ1-1
D: -
V: TRBV6-4
length: 13

DNA: TGCGCCAGCAGCTCCGGGAACCAACCCCTCCACTTT
CDR3: CASSSGNQPLHF
size: -
J: TRBJ1-6
D: -
V: TRBV5-1
length: 12

DNA: TGTGCCAGCAGCGGCTCGTCAGCGGGGAGCAATGAGCAGTTCTTC
CDR3: CASSGSSAGSNEQFF
size: -
J: TRBJ2-1
D: TRBD2
V: TRBV9
length: 15